These 27 T cell receptor beta chains were sequenced from one sample in a study of metastatic and nonmetastatic thyroid tumors. TCRdb re-called clones from the PCR reads using MiXCR. This table holds under 4,000 clones, approximately 22% found once. Every patient was untreated before thyroid surgery. Sequenced material: tumor tissue. The source is a male donor with papillary thyroid cancer or a benign thyroid nodule (not recorded which). Some clones in this sample may be carry-over from other donors' samples.

By its share, this clone is medium-sized. The chain joins TRBV28 to TRBJ2-3, with 16 bases fitting TRBD2. Germline-derived CDR1 and CDR2 are MDHEN and SYDVKM. Germline trimming cut 6 bases from V and 4 bases from J; bases unmatched to any gene: 13. This CDR3 is built from 19 residues. The CDR3 region has the DNA TGTGCCAGCAGCGCCGATCCGGGACTAGCGGGAGGGCCCGCAGATACGCAGTATTTT. This codes for CASSADPGLAGGPADTQYF.

The rearrangement uses TRBV11-3 and TRBJ2-3; D perhaps matches TRBD1 (6 bases). CDR3 length: 13 residues. Trimming took 7 bases from V and 4 from J, leaving 12 bases between them. Per the germline V gene, CDR1 is SGHNT and CDR2 is YENEEA. The CDR3 loop is CASKQGNADTQYF. The CDR3 DNA sequence: TGTGCCAGCAAACAGGGTAACGCAGATACGCAGTATTTT.

This clone was counted ten times or more. The V gene is TRBV28, the J gene TRBJ1-5; possibly TRBD1 for D (5 bases). The V gene's germline CDR1 is MDHEN and CDR2 SYDVKM. The V gene lost 3 bases and the J gene lost 0 bases, with 6 bases spanning the gap. The length of the CDR3 is 14 residues. For the CDR3, the DNA is TGTGCCAGCAGTTTCGGGGCTAGCAATCAGCCCCAGCATTTT. Protein product: CASSFGASNQPQHF.

This clone was detected only a few times. The chain joins TRBV5-1 to TRBJ1-2; 11 bases fit TRBD1. Per the germline V gene, CDR1 is SGHRS and CDR2 is YFSETQ. The CDR3 contains 17 residues. V shed 4 bases and J 4 bases; nucleotides not matched to a gene: 12. CDR3 sequence: CASSLLGSGTGGYGYTF. For the CDR3, the DNA is TGCGCCAGCAGCCTGCTCGGGTCCGGGACAGGGGGCTATGGCTACACCTTC. Full variable domain (outside the CDR3, taken from reference TRBV5-1 and TRBJ1-2): KAGVTQTPRYLIKTRGQQVTLSCSPISGHRSVSWYQQTPGQGLQFLFEYFSETQRNKGNFPGRFSGRQFSNSRSEMNVSTLELGDSALYLCASSLLGSGTGGYGYTFGSGTRLTVV.

In its sample, this clone was seen a few times. The CDR3 DNA is TGTGCCAGCAACGCGGGGGAAACTCCCTACGAGCAGTACTTC. Encoded protein: CASNAGETPYEQYF. The chain uses TRBV28 and TRBJ2-7; 7 nucleotides line up with TRBD2. This CDR3 region has 14 residues. J gave up 2 bases and V 7 bases, and 8 bases lay outside the gene matches. Germline V gene data show CDR1 as MDHEN and CDR2 as SYDVKM.

This sequence joins TRBV20-1 and TRBJ2-7; D is uncertain. V lost 1 base to trimming and J lost 8 bases, with 18 bases between them. This CDR3 comprises 14 residues. CDR1 DFQATT and CDR2 SNEGSKA come from the germline V gene (reference sequence). The CDR3 reads CSARGGPSSQQQYF. CDR3 in DNA: TGCAGTGCTAGAGGTGGGCCCTCAAGCCAGCAGCAGTACTTC.

By its share, this clone is medium-sized. J is TRBJ2-1 and V is TRBV19, with D perhaps matching TRBD1 (6 bases). This CDR3 is 13 amino acids long. V was shortened by 7 bases and J by 4 bases, with 11 bases between the two germline ends. The germline V gene encodes CDR1 LNHDA and CDR2 SQIVND (reference sequence). The CDR3 sequence: CASNVQGYNEQFF. CDR3 coding DNA: TGTGCCAGTAACGTACAGGGATACAATGAGCAGTTCTTC.

The gene calls are TRBV12-3 or TRBV12-4 and TRBJ2-7; TRBD2 aligns across 11 bases. V shed 4 bases, J shed 7 bases, and the junction held 6 bases outside the gene matches. The CDR3 totals 14 residues. The CDR3 DNA reads as TGTGCCAGCAGTTATAGCGGGAGGGGGGAGGAGCAGTACTTC. Its protein product is CASSYSGRGEEQYF.

By share, this clone ranks as medium-sized. This chain connects TRBV5-1 to TRBJ1-1; the D is unclear. The CDR3 is made up of 13 amino acids. Germline V gene sequence: CDR1 SGHRS, CDR2 YFSETQ. With 0 bases removed from V and 3 bases from J, the gap between germline ends came to 6 bases. CDR3 in amino acids: CASSLDVDTEAFF. The CDR3 DNA follows: TGCGCCAGCAGCTTGGATGTCGACACTGAAGCTTTCTTT.

This clone is termed medium-sized (0.01 to 0.1%). The chain has TRBV6-1 and TRBJ2-5; tentative D call: TRBD1 (5 bases). The ends were cut back, 8 bases at V and 1 base at J, with 8 bases in the middle. The CDR3 loop spans 12 amino acids. Germline V CDR1 and CDR2: MNHNS, SASEGT. The DNA of the CDR3 is TGTGCCAGCCGGACAACCCAAGAGACCCAGTACTTC. This encodes CASRTTQETQYF.

This clone was counted a few times. The genes are TRBV28 and TRBJ2-6, with 9 bases aligning to TRBD2. The CDR3 runs 19 residues. The V gene's germline CDR1 is MDHEN and CDR2 SYDVKM. V was clipped by 0 bases and J by 2 bases; unmatched bases: 8. DNA for the CDR3: TGTGCCAGCAGTTTATGGGACTTGCGGGGGGGCCCTGGGGCCAACGTCCTGACTTTC. Protein sequence: CASSLWDLRGGPGANVLTF. The full variable domain, its missing parts supplied by reference TRBV28 and TRBJ2-6, is DVKVTQSSRYLVKRTGEKVFLECVQDMDHENMFWYRQDPGLGLRLIYFSYDVKMKEKGDIPEGYSVSREKKERFSLILESASTNQTSMYLCASSLWDLRGGPGANVLTFGAGSRLTVL.

This clone has only a few counts. The chain couples TRBV11-3 to TRBJ2-2, with D possibly called TRBD1 or TRBD2 (5 bases each). Germline assignment: CDR1 SGHNT and CDR2 YENEEA. The CDR3 length is 14 residues. With 3 bases removed from V and 6 bases from J, the gap between germline ends came to 11 bases. CDR3 DNA: TGTGCCAGCAGCTTTGGGACGGCTGCCGGGGAGCTGTTTTTT. It encodes CASSFGTAAGELFF.

This clone is medium-sized. The V call is TRBV27, the J call TRBJ2-1, with unresolved D. The length of the CDR3 is 14 residues. From germline, CDR1 is MNHEY and CDR2 SMNVEV (reference sequence). With 2 bases removed from V and 7 bases from J, the gap between germline ends came to 12 bases. The DNA for the CDR3 is TGTGCCAGCAGTTTAATATCCAGCCAGAATGAGCAGTTCTTC. Translating it yields CASSLISSQNEQFF.

This clone was observed many times. The J gene is TRBJ2-5, the V gene TRBV10-3; D is uncertain. The CDR3 is 12 residues long. The germline V gene encodes CDR1 ENHRY and CDR2 SYGVKD. V lost 2 bases and J 5 bases, leaving 6 bases between the germline ends. The CDR3 DNA is TGTGCCATCAGTGAGAACGATGAGACCCAGTACTTC. Translated: CAISENDETQYF.

This clone is classed as medium-sized (0.01 to 0.1%). The CDR3 loop reads CASSPPGSGANVLTF. DNA of the CDR3: TGTGCCAGCAGCCCACCCGGATCTGGGGCCAACGTCCTGACTTTC. The gene calls are TRBV28 and TRBJ2-6, with D unresolved. The CDR3 extends over 15 amino acids. Germline CDR1 MDHEN, CDR2 SYDVKM. Trimming removed 6 bases from V and 1 base from J, with 10 bases in between.

This clone was seen a handful of times. The V and J genes are TRBV6-4 and TRBJ2-1, with TRBD1 identical over 9 bases. The germline gives CDR1 MRHNA, CDR2 SNTAGT. The V gene end was trimmed by 2 bases and the J gene end by 11 bases; junction bases not matched to a gene: 7. This CDR3 has 14 amino acids. CDR3 residues: CASSDQITGGKQFF. CDR3 DNA: TGTGCCAGCAGTGACCAAATTACAGGGGGCAAGCAGTTCTTC.

This clone was counted between two and nine times. The chain links TRBV6-2 or TRBV6-3 to TRBJ1-2; D gene ambiguous. The CDR3 consists of 16 residues. Germline V gives CDR1 MNHEY, CDR2 SVGEGT. The ends were cut back, 4 bases at V and 0 bases at J, with 15 bases in the middle. CDR3 loop: CASSLKHGITNYGYTF. CDR3 DNA: TGTGCCAGCAGTTTAAAACACGGGATTACTAACTATGGCTACACCTTC.

This chain uses TRBV6-2 or TRBV6-3 with TRBJ1-1; D ambiguous. CDR3 length: 15 amino acids. Per the germline V gene, CDR1 is MNHEY and CDR2 is SVGEGT. Trimming left V 2 bases short and J 4 bases short, with 14 bases between. The CDR3 sequence: CASSYPAGNPTEAFF. In DNA, the CDR3 is TGTGCCAGCAGTTACCCTGCCGGTAACCCCACTGAAGCTTTCTTT.

In its sample, this clone was seen a few times. This chain joins TRBV6-1 and TRBJ1-6, with D perhaps matching TRBD1 (5 bases). V lost 5 bases and J 14 bases, leaving 19 bases between the germline ends. This CDR3 is 14 amino acids long. Germline V gives CDR1 MNHNS, CDR2 SASEGT. The CDR3 DNA is TGTGCCAGCAGTACCCCAGGAGCCGCAGGGACCCTCCACTTT. This encodes CASSTPGAAGTLHF.

The chain recombines TRBV6-1 with TRBJ2-7, with D unclear. The ends were cut back, 8 bases at V and 0 bases at J, with 8 bases in the middle. The germline V gene encodes CDR1 MNHNS and CDR2 SASEGT. The CDR3 is 12 residues long. The CDR3 DNA follows: TGTGCCAGCGGGCAGAGCTCCTACGAGCAGTACTTC. Translated: CASGQSSYEQYF.

The chain combines TRBV12-3 or TRBV12-4 with TRBJ2-2, with TRBD2 matching over 11 bases. CDR3 size: 15 residues. Trimming took 4 bases from V and 7 from J; bases not matched to a gene: 5. CDR3 DNA: TGTGCCAGCAGTTGGGGGACTAGCGGTAGCGGGGAGCTGTTTTTT. Its protein is CASSWGTSGSGELFF.

This chain links TRBV30 with TRBJ1-3, with D hard to call. CDR3 length: 12 residues. V was shortened by 2 bases and J by 3 bases, with 5 bases between the two germline ends. The germline gives CDR1 GTSNPN, CDR2 SVGIG (reference sequence). The CDR3 sequence is CAWSTSGNTIYF. In nucleotides, the CDR3 is TGTGCCTGGAGTACCAGTGGAAACACCATATATTTT. The whole variable domain, remainder taken from reference TRBV30 and TRBJ1-3, is SQTIHQWPATLVQPVGSPLSLECTVEGTSNPNLYWYRQAAGRGLQLLFYSVGIGQISSEVPQNLSASRPQDRQFILSSKKLLLSDSGFYLCAWSTSGNTIYFGEGSWLTVV.

This chain connects TRBV2 to TRBJ2-3; D possibly corresponds to TRBD2 (6 bases). Germline CDR1 reads SNHLY; CDR2 reads FYNNEI. V was clipped by 3 bases and J by 10 bases, with 32 bases between them. This CDR3 comprises 19 residues. For the CDR3, the DNA is TGTGCCAGCAGTGAGTTCCCGGCGGGGTCCCTAATATTAACAGCTGCGCAGTATTTT. Translated: CASSEFPAGSLILTAAQYF.

This clone was observed a handful of times. The chain uses TRBV30 and TRBJ2-4; tentatively, D is TRBD1 or TRBD2 (5 bases each). With 1 base removed from V and 6 bases from J, the gap between germline ends came to 22 bases. CDR1 is GTSNPN, CDR2 SVGIG, per germline (reference sequence). This CDR3 comprises 17 residues. This chain's CDR3 is CAWSAKRFPLGTNIQYF. CDR3 DNA sequence: TGTGCCTGGAGTGCAAAACGCTTTCCCCTGGGGACAAACATTCAGTACTTC.

The V and J genes are TRBV5-1 and TRBJ2-7; no firm D call. The V gene lost 1 base and the J gene lost 3 bases, with 8 bases spanning the gap. Germline lookup yields CDR1 SGHRS and CDR2 YFSETQ. The CDR3 is 13 residues long. CDR3 bases: TGCGCCAGCAGCTTGCACCCCAGCTACGAGCAGTACTTC. It codes for CASSLHPSYEQYF.

This clone was seen a handful of times. V is TRBV6-1 and J is TRBJ1-2; 7 bases align to TRBD1. The CDR3 is 11 amino acids. V was clipped by 6 bases and J by 6 bases; unmatched bases: 1. Germline-derived CDR1 and CDR2 are MNHNS and SASEGT. The CDR3 DNA follows: TGTGCCAGCAGGAGGGGGCATGGCTACACCTTC. It is translated as CASRRGHGYTF.

This clone was counted a few times. In nucleotides, the CDR3 is TGTGCCAGCCTATCAAACCAGGGCTATAATTCACCCCTCCACTTT. Translating it yields CASLSNQGYNSPLHF. This chain links TRBV6-2 or TRBV6-3 with TRBJ1-6; D might be TRBD1 (5 bases). The CDR3 is 15 residues long. V was clipped by 8 bases and J by 3 bases, with 14 bases between them. The germline V gene encodes CDR1 MNHEY and CDR2 SVGEGT.